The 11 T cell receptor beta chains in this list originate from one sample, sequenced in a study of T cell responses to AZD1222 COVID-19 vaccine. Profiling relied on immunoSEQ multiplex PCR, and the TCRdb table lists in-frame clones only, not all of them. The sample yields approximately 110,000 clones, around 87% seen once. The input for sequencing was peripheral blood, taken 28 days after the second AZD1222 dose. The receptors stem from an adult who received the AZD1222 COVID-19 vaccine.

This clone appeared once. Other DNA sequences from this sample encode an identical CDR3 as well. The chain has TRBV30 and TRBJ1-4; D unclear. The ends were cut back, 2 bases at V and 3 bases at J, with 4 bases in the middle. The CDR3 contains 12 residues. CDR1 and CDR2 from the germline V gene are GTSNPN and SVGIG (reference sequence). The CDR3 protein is CAWSPSNEKLFF. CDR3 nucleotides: TGTGCCTGGAGTCCATCTAATGAAAAACTGTTTTTT.

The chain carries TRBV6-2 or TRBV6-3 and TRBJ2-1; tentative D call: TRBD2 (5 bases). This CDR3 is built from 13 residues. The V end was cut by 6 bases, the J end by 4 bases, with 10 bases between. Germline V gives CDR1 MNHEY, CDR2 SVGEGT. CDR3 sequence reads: CASSPTSYNEQFF. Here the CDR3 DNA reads TGTGCCAGCAGCCCCACTAGTTACAATGAGCAGTTCTTC.

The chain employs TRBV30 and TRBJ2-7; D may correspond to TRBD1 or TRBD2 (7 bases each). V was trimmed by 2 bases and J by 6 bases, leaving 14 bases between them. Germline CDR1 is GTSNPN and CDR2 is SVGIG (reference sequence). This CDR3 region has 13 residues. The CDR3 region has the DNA TGTGCCTGGAGTCCCAGGGGGGGAGTCGAGCAGTACTTC. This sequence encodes CAWSPRGGVEQYF. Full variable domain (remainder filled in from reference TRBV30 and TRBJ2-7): SQTIHQWPATLVQPVGSPLSLECTVEGTSNPNLYWYRQAAGRGLQLLFYSVGIGQISSEVPQNLSASRPQDRQFILSSKKLLLSDSGFYLCAWSPRGGVEQYFGPGTRLTVT.

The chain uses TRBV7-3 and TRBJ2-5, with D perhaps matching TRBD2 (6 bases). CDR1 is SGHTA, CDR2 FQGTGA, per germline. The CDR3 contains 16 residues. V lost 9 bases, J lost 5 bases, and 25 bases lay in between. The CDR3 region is CARAPRSPFGGETQYF. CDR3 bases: TGTGCCAGGGCGCCCAGGTCTCCCTTTGGAGGGGAGACCCAGTACTTC. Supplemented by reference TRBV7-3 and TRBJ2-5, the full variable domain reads GAGVSQTPSNKVTEKGKYVELRCDPISGHTALYWYRQSLGQGPEFLIYFQGTGAADDSGLPNDRFFAVRPEGSVSTLKIQRTERGDSAVYLCARAPRSPFGGETQYFGPGTRLLVL.

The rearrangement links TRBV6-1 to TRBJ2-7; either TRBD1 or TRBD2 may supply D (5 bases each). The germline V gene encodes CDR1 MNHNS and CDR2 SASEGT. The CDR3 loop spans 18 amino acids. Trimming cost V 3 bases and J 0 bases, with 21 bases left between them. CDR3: CASSDARAAGQVSYEQYF. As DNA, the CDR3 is TGTGCCAGCAGTGATGCCAGGGCGGCGGGCCAGGTCTCCTACGAGCAGTACTTC.

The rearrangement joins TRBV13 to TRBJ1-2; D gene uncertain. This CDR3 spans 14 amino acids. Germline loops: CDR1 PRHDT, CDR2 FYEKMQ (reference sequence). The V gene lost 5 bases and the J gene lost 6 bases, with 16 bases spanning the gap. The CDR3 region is CASSPRTGEHGYTF. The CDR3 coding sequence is TGTGCCAGCAGCCCCAGGACCGGGGAGCATGGCTACACCTTC.

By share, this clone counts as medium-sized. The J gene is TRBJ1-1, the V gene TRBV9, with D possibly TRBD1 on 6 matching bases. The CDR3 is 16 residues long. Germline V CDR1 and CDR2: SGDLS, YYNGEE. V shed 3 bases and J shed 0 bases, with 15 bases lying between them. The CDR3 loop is CASSEGHLTLNTEAFF. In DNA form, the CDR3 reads TGTGCCAGCAGCGAGGGACACCTCACCTTGAACACTGAAGCTTTCTTT.

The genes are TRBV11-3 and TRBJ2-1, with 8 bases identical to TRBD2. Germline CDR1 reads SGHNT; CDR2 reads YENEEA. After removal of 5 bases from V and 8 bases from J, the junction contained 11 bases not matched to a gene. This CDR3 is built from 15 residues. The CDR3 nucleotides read TGTGCCAGCAGCCTCGCCGGCGGGGGGTCGGATGAGCAGTTCTTC. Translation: CASSLAGGGSDEQFF.

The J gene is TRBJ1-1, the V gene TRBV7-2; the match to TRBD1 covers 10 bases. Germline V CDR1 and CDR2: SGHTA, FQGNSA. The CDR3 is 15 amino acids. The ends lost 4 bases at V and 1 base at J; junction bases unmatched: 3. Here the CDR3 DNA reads TGTGCCAGCAGCTGGGGACAGGGGACGAACACTGAAGCTTTCTTT. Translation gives CASSWGQGTNTEAFF.

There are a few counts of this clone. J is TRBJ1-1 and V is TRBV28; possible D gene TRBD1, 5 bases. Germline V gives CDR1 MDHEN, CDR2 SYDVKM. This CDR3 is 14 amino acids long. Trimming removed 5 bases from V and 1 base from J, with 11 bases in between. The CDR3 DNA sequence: TGTGCCAGCAGTAGCAGGGCCTCGAACACTGAAGCTTTCTTT. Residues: CASSSRASNTEAFF.

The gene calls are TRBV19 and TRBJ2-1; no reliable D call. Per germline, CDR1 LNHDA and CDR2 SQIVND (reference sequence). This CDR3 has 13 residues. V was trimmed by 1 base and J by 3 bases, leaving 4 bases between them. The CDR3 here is CASSIGGYNEQFF. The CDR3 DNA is TGTGCCAGTAGTATAGGGGGCTACAATGAGCAGTTCTTC.